The sequence of this TCR beta chain was determined in a study of cytomegalovirus exposure and HLA in healthy donors (dated by TCRdb to the late 2010s). Some background on the complete study: An earlier analysis of approximately 640 of the donors reported more than 250 Gb of sequence data and 120 million or so unique TCR beta sequences from some 180 million T cells. An early release that covered 640 HLA-typed donors contained approximately 300 gigabases of sequencing data and tens of millions of unique TCR sequences. Of the 350 to 450 genotyped donors, about 80% fell in the genetic ancestry cluster associated with self-reported Caucasian donors. The study aimed to test whether cataloging public T cell receptors could reveal signatures of past pathogen exposure. The study profiled the T cell repertoires of about 720 subjects by immunosequencing and related them to cytomegalovirus serostatus. In addition to the first cohort of 666 subjects, a separate validation cohort of about 120 different subjects was used. To predict cytomegalovirus infection status, the study combined high-throughput TCR immunosequencing, statistical association of individual TCRs with disease status, and machine learning. In a later analysis, previously published TCR beta repertoires from 666 donors were re-analyzed and high-resolution HLA genotyping was added so that TCR occurrence patterns could be studied. Rather than drawing on any new phenotypic data, the later analysis identified candidate immune exposures from TCR beta sequences and the way those sequences occurred across donors. An earlier analysis of around 580 of the donors used high-throughput TCR beta sequencing to judge whether each TCR beta V gene segment behaved as functional or pseudogenic. Donor age, sex, ethnicity and CMV serostatus were compiled together with the repertoire data. In a later genetic analysis, genome-wide SNP genotypes for about three fifths of the 666 donors were used, and that subset was treated as a discovery cohort. All discovery cohort repertoires had been generated using a single sequencing platform. HLA typing covered class I and class II loci at four-digit resolution. The number of typed donors differed by locus: 629-630 for A, B, C, DRB1 and DQB1; about 520 for DQA1; approximately 610 for DPA1; and around 450 for DPB1. Four to six DR-DQ haplotypes were handled as single units for association and clustering, since linkage in the cohort was strong. Among around 400 genotyped donors of the cohort, an average of approximately 240,000 unique TCR beta nucleotide sequences was sequenced per donor, of which about 18% were non-productive.

Receptor amplification or capture employed the immunoSEQ multiplex PCR assay. For the multiplex PCR, a mixture combining 60 forward primers for TCR Vbeta segments and 13 reverse primers for TCR Jbeta segments was used. A multiplex PCR assay on genomic DNA amplified the CDR3 region of rearranged TCR beta genes. The amplified TCR beta libraries were sequenced on the Illumina HiSeq System as 87-base-pair reads. In the paper's pipeline: Across the 600 to 700 repertoires, a later analysis counted some 81 million unique TCR beta chains, 9.5 million to 13 million of which were shared by at least two donors. Raw reads were error-corrected and collapsed into unique sequences with a nearest-neighbor algorithm that merged closely related sequences to remove PCR and sequencing errors. Alignment of CDR3 sequences to IMGT reference sequences was used to assign V, D and J gene segments. For a sequence to be retained, a match of at least six nucleotides was required to both a V gene segment and a J gene segment. A rearrangement was called productive if the CDR3 had no stop codons and remained in frame with V and J, and every other rearrangement was called non-productive. CDR3 was defined according to IMGT convention as the region running from the second conserved V-encoded cysteine to the conserved J-encoded phenylalanine. Sequences without an unambiguous match to a single V gene segment were excluded from the earlier analysis of a few hundred of the donors. In an earlier analysis of some 590 of the donors, a V segment was called functional when productive rearrangements were above 56.7%, and segregating when the standard deviation between donors exceeded 5%. A statistical classification framework was built for diagnosing cytomegalovirus status from the catalog of TCR beta chain sequences. In a later analysis, TCR nucleotide sequences were compared against IMGT/GENE-DB human TR gene sequences so that V and J genes could be assigned. The TCRdist pipeline was used in a later analysis to assign CDR3 sequences and most-parsimonious VDJ recombination scenarios. In a later analysis, each TCR beta chain was defined by its CDR3 amino acid sequence together with its V-gene family, and reads without a unique V-gene family were excluded. As a way to deal with suspected cross-contamination and a sequencing artifact, a later analysis dropped roughly 620 nucleotide sequences that were highly shared and had low generation probability. In a later analysis, a clonal expansion index for each public chain was calculated from normalized within-repertoire ranks of inferred template counts. Generation probabilities in a later analysis came from a VDJ recombination model fitted to out-of-frame rearrangements, and those results were checked against IGoR. In a later analysis, TCR-TCR, TCR-HLA and TCR-CMV co-occurrence was scored with hypergeometric tests, and a repertoire-size bias correction was applied to TCR pairs. False discovery rates were estimated in a later analysis by permuting HLA or CMV assignments 20 times. In a later analysis, co-occurring TCRs were grouped with DBSCAN, and TCRdist sequence similarity was added when clustering was performed within HLA-allele-positive subsets. For co-occurrence clustering, repertoires with fewer than 30,000 or more than 120,000 public chains were excluded, along with a handful of repertoires with anomalous nucleotide sharing. The table was pulled from immuneACCESS by TCRdb, which kept in-frame rearrangements only. Such tables lose some clones; where checked, under half of the loss comes from unresolved V genes, and the rest has no known cause. V and J calls and clone size are copied from that table; D and trimming were computed from the DNA. This sample holds roughly 130,000 clones; approximately 8.7% were observed only once. In total, the top ten clones hold less than 7% of the sample.

Trimming takes 2 bases off V and 5 bases off J; junction bases not matched to a gene: 7. CDR1 and CDR2 are drawn from the germline V gene: MNHEY, SVGAGI. The CDR3 measures 15 amino acids from cysteine to phenylalanine. Only CDR3 DNA remains: 45 bases, in frame from the first base. As concerns this clone: Its antigen has not been determined. There are no base qualities to consult, and no much larger clone falls within one base.

The study at large found these results: The earlier analysis of 450 to 700 of the donors excluded around 17 rarely observed V segments, including chromosome 9 orphons, because counts were too low. When HLA alleles, especially DR and DQ, strongly co-occurred, attributing TCR associations to individual alleles was difficult. Linkage disequilibrium might explain the correlated functional status among segregating V segments, but an unknown experimental factor could not be ruled out. A later analysis associated 16,951 TCR beta sequences with specific HLA alleles at a false discovery rate of 0.05. The cohort was sequenced for TCR beta chains only, and without alpha or paired-chain data the features that could be detected were limited. In a later analysis, HLA-associated TCR beta chains were found to be more clonally expanded and to have lower generation probabilities than equally common non-associated chains. Because some donors lacked HLA typing at each locus, the association tests relied only on the typed subset. The 87-base-pair reads could not distinguish some IMGT-functional V segments, including TRBV6-2 and TRBV6-3, so those segments were excluded. Across donors, most TCR sequences were observed very rarely, whereas some public TCRs were present in many individuals. Roughly uniform sequencing depth across donors was assumed in presence/absence analyses, although this assumption may not hold. It was suggested by the authors that the approach could potentially be generalized to other disease states and immunological phenotypes. CMV serostatus was the only immune exposure information available for the cohort. A later analysis reported that several top co-occurrence clusters appeared linked to parvovirus B19, influenza, CMV and Epstein-Barr virus. A later analysis found that TCR association rates varied across HLA loci, with DRB1 alleles showing the most associated TCRs and HLA-C alleles the fewest. Three of the identified cytomegalovirus-associated TCR beta chains were confirmed in vitro to be specific for cytomegalovirus antigens. A further reported finding was that TCR beta sequences accurately predicted the HLA-A and HLA-B alleles for most subjects in the first cohort. Compared with the approximately 700-donor mean, donors in an Asian-associated ancestry cluster had fewer N-insertions in productive TCRs, according to a later genetic analysis. In an earlier analysis of approximately 590 of the donors, most TCR beta V segments appeared in productive rearrangements about 90% or about 30% of the time, broadly matching IMGT annotations. The classifier was reported to diagnose cytomegalovirus status with high specificity and sensitivity in both the original and validation cohorts. In the study, some 180 TCR beta chains were listed as associated with cytomegalovirus. The sequencing pipeline was judged likely to have produced a cluster of highly shared sequence variants as a technical artifact. An association between a missense DCLRE1C variant and V-gene and J-gene trimming of TCR beta chains was found in a later genetic analysis and replicated in an independent cohort. According to a later analysis, most CMV-associated TCR beta chains appeared to be HLA-restricted, and the HLA associations seemed to be driven largely by CMV exposure.

The cohort was made up of about 670 healthy bone marrow donors. All cohort members were sampled while nominally healthy, although unrecorded immune exposures were likely present. The donor was CMV seronegative and was included in the group of around 320 seronegative cohort members. Every donor gave a peripheral blood sample, and the peripheral blood mononuclear cells from that sample were used for TCR beta sequencing. The Qiagen DNeasy Blood Extraction Kit was used to extract genomic DNA from the blood cell samples. The sequencing input was PBMCs. The clonotype comes from a man aged 40-50 years in good health and CMV-seronegative. The V gene is TRBV6-5 and the J gene is TRBJ1-1, with 8 junctional bases fitting TRBD1. The nucleotide sequence is given as TGTGCCAGCAGTTACGGGGCAGGGGGCCTTACTGAAGCTTTCTTT. Its translation reads: CASSYGAGGLTEAFF.